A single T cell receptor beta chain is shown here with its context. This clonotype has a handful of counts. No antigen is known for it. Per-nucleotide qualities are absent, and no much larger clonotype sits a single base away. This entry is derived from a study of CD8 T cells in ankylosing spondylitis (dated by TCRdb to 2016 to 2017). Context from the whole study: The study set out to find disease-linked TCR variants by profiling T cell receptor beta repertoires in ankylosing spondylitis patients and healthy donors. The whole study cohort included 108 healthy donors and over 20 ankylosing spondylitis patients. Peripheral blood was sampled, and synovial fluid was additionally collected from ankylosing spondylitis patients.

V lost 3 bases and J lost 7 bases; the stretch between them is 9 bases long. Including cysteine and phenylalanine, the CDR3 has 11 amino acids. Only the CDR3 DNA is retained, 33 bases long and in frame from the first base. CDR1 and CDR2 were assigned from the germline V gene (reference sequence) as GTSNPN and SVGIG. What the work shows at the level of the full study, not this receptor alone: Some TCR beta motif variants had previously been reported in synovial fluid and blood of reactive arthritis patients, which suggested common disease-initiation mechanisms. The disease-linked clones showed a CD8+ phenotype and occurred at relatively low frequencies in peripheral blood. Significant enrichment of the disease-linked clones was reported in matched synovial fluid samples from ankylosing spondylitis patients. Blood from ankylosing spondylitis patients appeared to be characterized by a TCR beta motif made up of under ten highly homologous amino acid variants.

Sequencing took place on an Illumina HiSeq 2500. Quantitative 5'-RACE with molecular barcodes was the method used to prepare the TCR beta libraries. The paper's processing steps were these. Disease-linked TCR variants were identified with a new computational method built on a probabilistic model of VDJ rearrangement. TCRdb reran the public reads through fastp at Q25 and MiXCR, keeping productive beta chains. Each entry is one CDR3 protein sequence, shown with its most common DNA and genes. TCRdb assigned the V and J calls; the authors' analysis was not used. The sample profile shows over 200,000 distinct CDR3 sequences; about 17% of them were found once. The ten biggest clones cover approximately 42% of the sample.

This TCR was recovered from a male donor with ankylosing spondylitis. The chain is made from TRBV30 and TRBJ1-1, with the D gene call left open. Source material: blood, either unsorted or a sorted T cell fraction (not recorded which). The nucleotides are TGTGCCTGGAGCCCCGGAAGTGAAGCTTTCTTT. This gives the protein CAWSPGSEAFF.